The 9 T cell receptor beta chains below all came from one sample that was sequenced in a study of PD-L1 blockade in urothelial cancer. Some clones are missing from TCRdb's copy, which holds only in-frame ones; the method was immunoSEQ multiplex PCR. The sample includes about 100,000 clones, about nine tenths of them seen just once. Sequences were derived from PBMCs, sampled around atezolizumab (anti-PD-L1) treatment. Every receptor here comes from a woman aged 80 or over with urothelial cancer.

The chain recombines TRBV18 with TRBJ1-1; 7 positions agree with TRBD1. Germline V CDR1 and CDR2: KGHSH, LQKENI. Trimming at V came to 4 bases and at J to 3 bases, leaving 8 bases not matched to a gene. The length of the CDR3 is 15 residues. CDR3 nucleotides: TGTGCCAGCTCACTACTGACAGGGAGTGACACTGAAGCTTTCTTT. Residues: CASSLLTGSDTEAFF.

As concerns this clone: Germline and junction disagree at one end, which may indicate a read error. This chain uses TRBV7-9 with TRBJ2-1; 10 nucleotides match TRBD1. Per the germline V gene, CDR1 is SEHNR and CDR2 is FQNEAQ (reference sequence). This CDR3 is 16 amino acids long. The CDR3 region has the DNA TGTGCCAGCAGACCTGCTGTGGGACAGGGGCCTAATGGGCAGTTCTTC. Translating it yields CASRPAVGQGPNGQFF.

V usage is TRBV6-6 and J usage is TRBJ1-5; the D gene is possibly TRBD1 (6 bases). Germline loops: CDR1 MNHNY, CDR2 SVGAGI (reference sequence). CDR3 length: 16 amino acids. Deletions cut 5 bases from V and 7 bases from J, with 21 bases between. The CDR3 sequence is CASSPRKGVVEQPQHF. CDR3 DNA sequence: TGTGCCAGCAGTCCCAGAAAGGGGGTGGTAGAACAGCCCCAGCATTTT.

This clone was detected once. The chain recombines TRBV18 with TRBJ1-2; perhaps TRBD1 as D (6 bases). This CDR3 spans 14 amino acids. With 6 bases removed from V and 2 bases from J, the gap between germline ends came to 13 bases. Germline loops: CDR1 KGHSH, CDR2 LQKENI. The CDR3 sequence is CASSSGGGNYGYTF. In nucleotides, the CDR3 is TGTGCCAGCTCGTCGGGCGGGGGCAACTATGGCTACACCTTC.

This clone has more than one count but fewer than ten. The chain joins TRBV19 to TRBJ1-3; D is uncertain. Germline V gives CDR1 LNHDA, CDR2 SQIVND (reference sequence). Trimming pared 8 bases from V and 4 bases from J, leaving 15 bases between. The length of the CDR3 is 14 residues. The CDR3 reads CASGEHGSGNTIYF. The CDR3 DNA sequence: TGTGCCAGTGGAGAGCACGGTTCGGGAAACACCATATATTTT.

This sequence joins TRBV9 and TRBJ1-2; unclear D gene. This CDR3 has 14 amino acids. V lost 0 bases to trimming and J lost 6 bases, with 12 bases between them. CDR1 is SGDLS, CDR2 YYNGEE, per germline. CDR3 coding DNA: TGTGCCAGCAGCGTAGGCGGGTTGTTGGATGGCTACACCTTC. It yields the protein CASSVGGLLDGYTF.

V and J are TRBV9 and TRBJ1-5; 8 bases align to TRBD1. V lost 3 bases, J lost 6 bases, and 5 bases stayed unmatched. The germline V gene encodes CDR1 SGDLS and CDR2 YYNGEE. The CDR3 totals 14 residues. CDR3 sequence reads: CASSAGTGIQPQHF. The CDR3 nucleotides read TGTGCCAGCAGCGCCGGGACAGGTATTCAGCCCCAGCATTTT.

J is TRBJ2-2 and V is TRBV11-2; D possibly corresponds to TRBD1 (6 bases). The V gene's germline CDR1 is SGHAT and CDR2 FQNNGV. V was pared by 2 bases and J by 5 bases, with 9 bases between. This CDR3 spans 14 amino acids. The CDR3 reads CASSLRQGTGELFF. CDR3 nucleotide sequence: TGTGCCAGCAGCTTACGCCAGGGGACCGGGGAGCTGTTTTTT.

The rearrangement links TRBV5-1 to TRBJ2-7; the D gene is possibly TRBD2 (6 bases). Trimming cost V 0 bases and J 3 bases, with 13 bases left between them. CDR1 is SGHRS, CDR2 YFSETQ, per germline. This CDR3 is built from 15 residues. In nucleotides, the CDR3 is TGCGCCAGCAGCTTGGCGGGGGAGGCAGGCTACGAGCAGTACTTC. Protein sequence: CASSLAGEAGYEQYF. The full variable domain, completed using reference TRBV5-1 and TRBJ2-7, is KAGVTQTPRYLIKTRGQQVTLSCSPISGHRSVSWYQQTPGQGLQFLFEYFSETQRNKGNFPGRFSGRQFSNSRSEMNVSTLELGDSALYLCASSLAGEAGYEQYFGPGTRLTVT.